This TCR beta chain is from a study of T cells in tuberculosis. Overall study context: CD1B tetramers identified T cells specific for mycobacterial lipid GMM.

The CDR3 totals 16 residues. The germline V gene has CDR1 SGHVS and CDR2 FQNEAQ. V was clipped by 2 bases and J by 7 bases; unmatched bases: 13. Clones were read by immunoSEQ multiplex PCR, and TCRdb kept only the in-frame ones, dropping some. The table includes about 33,000 clones, 95% to 96% detected once. The sample was PBMCs. V is TRBV7-8 and J is TRBJ2-7; 8 bases match TRBD1. The sequence derives from a donor aged 5 to 30 with latent tuberculosis or without tuberculosis infection. CDR3 DNA sequence: TGTGCCAGCAGCTTACCTCAGGACAGGGATCAGGATGAGCAGTACTTC. Translating it yields CASSLPQDRDQDEQYF.